The next 28 T cell receptor beta chains were all read from a single sample in a study of blood T cell repertoires in COVID-19. TCRdb's table, derived via immunoSEQ multiplex PCR, lists solely in-frame clones and lacks some. The sample has 110,000 to 150,000 clones, under 85% seen once; the top ten hold approximately 1.8%. The sequencing sample was made of PBMCs or T cells enriched from blood (not recorded which). These receptors all come from a woman under 30 who had been exposed to COVID-19.

This sequence joins TRBV14 and TRBJ2-4, with D possibly TRBD2 on 5 matching bases. Germline CDR1 is SGHDN and CDR2 is FVKESK. Between the trimmed V and J ends, which lost 4 bases and 2 bases, there was a span of 15 bases. CDR3 length: 16 amino acids. The CDR3 nucleotides are TGTGCCAGCAGCCGTTCAGAGGGAATTTCCAAAAACATTCAGTACTTC. Residues: CASSRSEGISKNIQYF. Full variable domain (outside the CDR3, taken from reference TRBV14 and TRBJ2-4): EAGVTQFPSHSVIEKGQTVTLRCDPISGHDNLYWYRRVMGKEIKFLLHFVKESKQDESGMPNNRFLAERTGGTYSTLKVQPAELEDSGVYFCASSRSEGISKNIQYFGAGTRLSVL.

This sequence joins TRBV29-1 and TRBJ2-7, with D tentatively TRBD2 (6 bases). CDR3 length: 14 amino acids. Germline values: CDR1 SQVTM, CDR2 ANQGSEA. V dropped 4 bases and J dropped 1 base, with 14 bases sitting between them. CDR3 DNA: TGCAGCGTTGCTTACGGGAGAAATTCCTACGAGCAGTACTTC. Amino acids: CSVAYGRNSYEQYF.

This clone was picked up a small number of times. The chain is built from TRBV2 and TRBJ2-1; 8 nucleotides agree with TRBD2. CDR1 and CDR2 from the germline V gene are SNHLY and FYNNEI. With V trimmed by 11 bases and J by 6 bases, 6 bases remained unmatched. The CDR3 covers 12 residues. The CDR3 nucleotides are TGTGCCGGACGGGAGGGTGGCAATGAGCAGTTCTTC. Protein: CAGREGGNEQFF.

The J gene is TRBJ2-1, the V gene TRBV6-4, with TRBD2 matching 10 bases. The germline V gene has CDR1 MRHNA and CDR2 SNTAGT. The CDR3 totals 13 residues. The J segment lost 9 bases and the V segment lost 4 bases, leaving 3 bases of the junction unmatched. CDR3 nucleotides: TGTGCCAGCAGTGGACTAGCGGGTGGTGAGCAGTTCTTC. Amino acids: CASSGLAGGEQFF.

The sample holds a few counts of this clone. The chain is built from TRBV10-3 and TRBJ2-7; D is possibly TRBD1 (6 bases). Germline CDR1 is ENHRY and CDR2 is SYGVKD. This CDR3 has 12 amino acids. V dropped 3 bases and J dropped 4 bases, with 7 bases sitting between them. DNA of the CDR3: TGTGCCATCAGTGAACAGGGTTACGAGCAGTACTTC. The encoded protein is CAISEQGYEQYF.

The chain joins TRBV20-1 to TRBJ2-3; D may be TRBD1 (5 bases). The germline gives CDR1 DFQATT, CDR2 SNEGSKA (reference sequence). V was shortened by 3 bases and J by 0 bases, with 13 bases between the two germline ends. The CDR3 contains 15 residues. The CDR3 nucleotides read TGCAGTGCTAGTTTGGGGCGGTCTAGCACAGATACGCAGTATTTT. Translating gives CSASLGRSSTDTQYF.

This chain's CDR3 is CASRDSRLGGYTF. The CDR3 DNA reads TGTGCCAGCAGGGACAGCAGATTGGGTGGCTACACCTTC. V usage is TRBV27 and J usage is TRBJ1-2; D is perhaps TRBD1 (6 bases). Germline values: CDR1 MNHEY, CDR2 SMNVEV (reference sequence). CDR3 size: 13 residues. Deletions cut 6 bases from V and 7 bases from J, with 15 bases between.

This chain connects TRBV28 to TRBJ2-7, with TRBD1 matching 7 bases. This CDR3 has 15 amino acids. V lost 4 bases to trimming and J lost 4 bases; unmatched junction nucleotides: 10. Germline V gene data show CDR1 as MDHEN and CDR2 as SYDVKM. The CDR3 sequence is CASSSAGTAIYEQYF. The CDR3 coding sequence is TGTGCCAGCAGTTCAGCCGGGACAGCGATATACGAGCAGTACTTC. Based on the CDR3 plus reference TRBV28 and TRBJ2-7, the full variable domain is DVKVTQSSRYLVKRTGEKVFLECVQDMDHENMFWYRQDPGLGLRLIYFSYDVKMKEKGDIPEGYSVSREKKERFSLILESASTNQTSMYLCASSSAGTAIYEQYFGPGTRLTVT.

This clone appeared a single time. The rearrangement joins TRBV28 to TRBJ2-7, with D possibly matching TRBD2 (5 bases). The CDR3 is made up of 13 amino acids. Germline V gene lookup returns CDR1 MDHEN and CDR2 SYDVKM. Trimming cost V 5 bases and J 4 bases, with 12 bases left between them. The CDR3 region is CASSSGSGYEQYF. Written as DNA, the CDR3 is TGTGCCAGCAGTAGCGGCTCGGGATACGAGCAGTACTTC.

The V call is TRBV7-2, the J call TRBJ2-4; 7 positions agree with TRBD1. This CDR3 region has 18 residues. Germline CDR1 SGHTA, CDR2 FQGNSA. V trimming: 4 bases; J trimming: 5 bases; junction bases outside the gene matches: 17. CDR3 region: CASSSDRTQGSLENIQYF. CDR3 in DNA: TGTGCCAGCAGCTCGGACAGGACTCAGGGCTCATTAGAAAACATTCAGTACTTC.

The chain links TRBV7-6 to TRBJ2-3; 9 nucleotides align to TRBD1. J was trimmed by 1 base and V by 5 bases; bases with no gene match: 4. The CDR3 is made up of 15 amino acids. Per germline, CDR1 SGHVS and CDR2 FNYEAQ. The chain's CDR3 is CASSLGQGGTDTQYF. The CDR3 DNA sequence: TGTGCCAGCAGCCTGGGACAGGGCGGCACAGATACGCAGTATTTT.

The CDR3 reads CASSLVRGKTEAFF. The CDR3 nucleotides read TGCGCCAGCAGCTTGGTGAGGGGGAAGACTGAAGCTTTCTTT. The V gene is TRBV5-1, the J gene TRBJ1-1, with D perhaps matching TRBD1 (6 bases). The CDR3 is made up of 14 amino acids. Trimming pared 0 bases from V and 5 bases from J, leaving 11 bases between. Germline V gene lookup returns CDR1 SGHRS and CDR2 YFSETQ.

CDR3 amino acids: CASSYTGFGEAFF. DNA of the CDR3: TGTGCCAGCAGTTACACAGGGTTCGGTGAAGCTTTCTTT. V usage is TRBV27 and J usage is TRBJ1-1; the D gene is possibly TRBD1 (6 bases). The V gene lost 4 bases and the J gene lost 7 bases, with 13 bases spanning the gap. This CDR3 has 13 amino acids. CDR1 MNHEY and CDR2 SMNVEV come from the germline V gene (reference sequence).

V gene TRBV18 combines with J gene TRBJ1-1; D unclear. CDR3 size: 12 residues. Germline V lookup: CDR1 KGHSH, CDR2 LQKENI. Trimming removed 5 bases from V and 10 bases from J, with 14 bases in between. The CDR3 DNA reads as TGTGCCAGCTCAACTCGTTCAGGTTCAGCTTTCTTT. Translation gives CASSTRSGSAFF.

The chain couples TRBV5-1 to TRBJ2-1; 7 positions agree with TRBD2. The CDR3 runs 14 residues. CDR1 and CDR2 from the germline V gene are SGHRS and YFSETQ. J was trimmed by 6 bases and V by 0 bases; bases with no gene match: 3. DNA of the CDR3: TGCGCCAGCAGCTTGGTGGCGGGAGTCAATGAGCAGTTCTTC. Encoded protein: CASSLVAGVNEQFF.

This rearrangement joins TRBV3-1 (or the pseudogene TRBV3-2) to TRBJ1-2, with TRBD1 as a possible D gene (5 bases). The CDR3 contains 14 residues. Trimming removed 2 bases from V and 4 bases from J, with 11 bases in between. Germline V gives CDR1 LGHDT, CDR2 YNNKEL (reference sequence). CDR3 amino acids: CASSQPDRFYGYTF. CDR3 DNA sequence: TGTGCCAGCAGCCAACCAGACAGATTCTATGGCTACACCTTC.

V and J are TRBV28 and TRBJ2-7; D may be TRBD1 (6 bases). V shed 5 bases and J shed 2 bases, with 16 bases lying between them. The CDR3 spans 15 residues. Germline-derived CDR1 and CDR2 are MDHEN and SYDVKM. CDR3 region: CASSPRGTTAYEQYF. CDR3 bases: TGTGCCAGCAGTCCCCGTGGGACAACCGCCTACGAGCAGTACTTC.

The chain has TRBV6-5 and TRBJ2-7; D is unclear. Trimming took off 5 bases at V and 1 base at J, with 9 bases between the two ends. The length of the CDR3 is 13 residues. Germline V gene data show CDR1 as MNHEY and CDR2 as SVGAGI. CDR3 residues: CASSTTLSYEQYF. DNA for the CDR3: TGTGCCAGCAGTACGACACTTTCCTACGAGCAGTACTTC.

This chain connects TRBV2 to TRBJ1-2; D not certain. The CDR3 totals 13 residues. The ends were cut back, 7 bases at V and 6 bases at J, with 15 bases in the middle. Germline CDR1 and CDR2: SNHLY and FYNNEI. CDR3 in amino acids: CASTEYGPDGYTF. The CDR3 bases are TGTGCCAGCACCGAATATGGGCCGGATGGCTACACCTTC.

The chain combines TRBV7-9 with TRBJ2-1, with 9 bases that match TRBD2. This CDR3 is 16 amino acids long. The ends lost 1 base at V and 7 bases at J; junction bases unmatched: 8. Germline V gene data show CDR1 as SEHNR and CDR2 as FQNEAQ (reference sequence). The CDR3 protein is CASSLGGGRATNEQFF. In DNA, the CDR3 is TGTGCCAGCAGCTTAGGTGGCGGGAGGGCCACAAATGAGCAGTTCTTC. The complete variable domain, with remaining parts taken from reference TRBV7-9 and TRBJ2-1, reads DTGVSQNPRHKITKRGQNVTFRCDPISEHNRLYWYRQTLGQGPEFLTYFQNEAQLEKSRLLSDRFSAERPKGSFSTLEIQRTEQGDSAMYLCASSLGGGRATNEQFFGPGTRLTVL.

The chain employs TRBV11-2 and TRBJ2-7; 9 bases map to TRBD2. Losses at the gene ends were 2 bases for V and 3 bases for J; bases not matched to a gene: 2. CDR3 size: 14 residues. Germline CDR1 SGHAT, CDR2 FQNNGV. CDR3 protein: CASSLRLADYEQYF. CDR3 coding DNA: TGTGCCAGCAGCTTAAGACTAGCGGACTACGAGCAGTACTTC.

This chain uses TRBV11-2 with TRBJ2-7; 8 bases align to TRBD2. Germline loops: CDR1 SGHAT, CDR2 FQNNGV. V dropped 1 base and J dropped 4; count of bases not matched to a gene: 9. There are 16 residues in the CDR3. The CDR3 coding sequence is TGTGCCAGCAGCTTAGCAGGGACTAGGATTATATACGAGCAGTACTTC. It yields the protein CASSLAGTRIIYEQYF.

In regard to this clone: Other DNA sequences within the sample encode an identical CDR3. This chain links TRBV27 with TRBJ1-1, with a weak D call TRBD1 (6 bases). The CDR3 extends over 12 amino acids. CDR1 and CDR2 from the germline V gene are MNHEY and SMNVEV (reference sequence). Trimming took off 2 bases at V and 5 bases at J, with 6 bases between the two ends. CDR3 sequence (DNA): TGTGCCAGCAGTTTAACAGGGACTGAAGCTTTCTTT. Amino acid sequence: CASSLTGTEAFF.

The rearrangement links TRBV24-1 to TRBJ1-4; possibly TRBD1 for D (6 bases). V was trimmed by 7 bases and J by 3 bases, leaving 8 bases between them. Germline V gene data show CDR1 as KGHDR and CDR2 as SFDVKD. The CDR3 totals 13 residues. The CDR3 region has the DNA TGTGCCACCAGGGGGGCAGCTAATGAAAAACTGTTTTTT. Translating gives CATRGAANEKLFF.

The V gene is TRBV14, the J gene TRBJ1-6; tentative D call: TRBD1 (5 bases). Trimming stripped 8 bases from V and 8 bases from J, with 16 bases between. Germline V gives CDR1 SGHDN, CDR2 FVKESK. CDR3 length: 14 residues. The CDR3 coding sequence is TGTGCCAGCGGCCCCGGGGGGGACTATTCACCCCTCCACTTT. Its translation: CASGPGGDYSPLHF.

This chain links TRBV19 with TRBJ1-6, with 7 bases lining up with TRBD1. This CDR3 has 13 residues. CDR1 LNHDA and CDR2 SQIVND come from the germline V gene (reference sequence). The ends lost 10 bases at V and 4 bases at J; junction bases unmatched: 4. CDR3 sequence: CATRDSYNSPLHF. Here the CDR3 DNA reads TGTGCCACTAGGGACAGTTATAATTCACCCCTCCACTTT.

V gene TRBV4-1 combines with J gene TRBJ2-1, with D possibly matching TRBD2 (6 bases). The ends were cut back, 1 base at V and 4 bases at J, with 17 bases in the middle. The CDR3 covers 17 residues. Germline V CDR1 and CDR2: MGHRA, YSYEKL. The CDR3 loop is CASSQAIPRGVYNEQFF. CDR3 bases: TGCGCCAGCAGCCAAGCAATCCCCCGCGGGGTATACAATGAGCAGTTCTTC.

V and J are TRBV10-3 and TRBJ1-1; D gene ambiguous. V lost 2 bases and J lost 7, with 20 bases in between. The length of the CDR3 is 16 residues. The germline gives CDR1 ENHRY, CDR2 SYGVKD. CDR3 sequence reads: CAISEPQAQAVFEAFF. The CDR3 region has the DNA TGTGCCATCAGTGAGCCTCAGGCCCAGGCCGTCTTTGAAGCTTTCTTT.